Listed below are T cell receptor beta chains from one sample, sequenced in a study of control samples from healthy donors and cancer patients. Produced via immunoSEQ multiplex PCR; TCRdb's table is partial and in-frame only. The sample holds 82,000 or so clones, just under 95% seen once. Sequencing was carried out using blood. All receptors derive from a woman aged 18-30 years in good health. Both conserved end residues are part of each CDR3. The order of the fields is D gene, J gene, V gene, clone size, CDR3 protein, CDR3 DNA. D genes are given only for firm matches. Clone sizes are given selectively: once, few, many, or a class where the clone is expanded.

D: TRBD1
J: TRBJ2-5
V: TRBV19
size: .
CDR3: CASAPPGGRETQYF
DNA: TGTGCCAGTGCCCCCCCAGGGGGCAGGGAGACCCAGTACTTC

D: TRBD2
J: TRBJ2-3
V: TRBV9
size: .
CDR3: CASSPMGSLAGLDTQYF
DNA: TGTGCCAGCAGCCCCATGGGGAGTCTAGCGGGGTTAGATACGCAGTATTTT

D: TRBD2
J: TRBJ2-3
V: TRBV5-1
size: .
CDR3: CASSTGEGIRTDTQYF
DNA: TGCGCCAGCAGCACGGGGGAGGGGATACGCACAGATACGCAGTATTTT

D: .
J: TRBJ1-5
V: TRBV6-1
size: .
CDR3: CASREKAPGGVQPQHF
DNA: TGTGCCAGCAGAGAAAAGGCCCCCGGAGGAGTCCAGCCCCAGCATTTT

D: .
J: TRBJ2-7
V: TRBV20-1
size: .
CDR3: CSASRADSSTYEQYF
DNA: TGCAGTGCTAGTCGAGCCGACAGCTCAACCTACGAGCAGTACTTC

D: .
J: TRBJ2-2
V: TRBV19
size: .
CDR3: CASSAHSTGELFF
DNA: TGTGCCAGTAGCGCACACAGCACCGGGGAGCTGTTTTTT

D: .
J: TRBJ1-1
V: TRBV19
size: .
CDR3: CASRIWEAADTEAFF
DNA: TGTGCCAGCCGGATATGGGAGGCTGCCGACACTGAAGCTTTCTTT

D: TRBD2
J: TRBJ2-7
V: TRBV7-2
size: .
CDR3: CASSLGAPGLAYYEQYF
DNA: TGTGCCAGCAGCTTAGGGGCCCCGGGACTAGCTTACTACGAGCAGTACTTC

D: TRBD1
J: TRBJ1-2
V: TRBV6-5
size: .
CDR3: CASRGQGEYGYTF
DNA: TGTGCCAGCAGGGGACAGGGGGAATATGGCTACACCTTC

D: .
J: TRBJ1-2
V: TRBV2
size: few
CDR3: CASSEGAGVYGYTF
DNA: TGTGCCAGCAGTGAAGGGGCAGGCGTTTATGGCTACACCTTC

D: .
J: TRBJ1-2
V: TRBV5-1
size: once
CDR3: CASSLLPTWSDDGYTF
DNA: TGCGCCAGCAGCTTGCTGCCAACATGGAGCGACGATGGCTACACCTTC

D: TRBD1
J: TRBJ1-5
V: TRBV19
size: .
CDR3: CASSIQGVGHSNQPQHF
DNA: TGTGCCAGTAGTATCCAGGGGGTGGGGCATAGCAATCAGCCCCAGCATTTT

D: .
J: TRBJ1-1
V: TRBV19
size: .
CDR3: CASKGVSNTEAFF
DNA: TGTGCCAGTAAAGGAGTCAGCAACACTGAAGCTTTCTTT

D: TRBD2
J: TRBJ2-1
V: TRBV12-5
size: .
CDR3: CASGLVFGGTSGDNEQFF
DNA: TGTGCTAGTGGTTTGGTGTTCGGGGGGACTAGCGGGGACAATGAGCAGTTCTTC

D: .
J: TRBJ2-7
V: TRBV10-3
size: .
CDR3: CAISESRLSPMPQYF
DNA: TGTGCCATCAGTGAGTCTCGGCTATCACCGATGCCCCAGTACTTC

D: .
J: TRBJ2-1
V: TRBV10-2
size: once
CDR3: CASSESLLANEQFF
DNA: TGCGCCAGCAGTGAGTCGCTACTAGCCAATGAGCAGTTCTTC

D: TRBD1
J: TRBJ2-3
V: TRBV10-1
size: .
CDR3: CASSLTGLKDTDTQYF
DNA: TGCGCCAGCAGTCTGACAGGGCTGAAGGACACAGATACGCAGTATTTT

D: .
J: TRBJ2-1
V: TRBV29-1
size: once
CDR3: CSVVGYNEQFF
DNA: TGCAGCGTTGTAGGATACAATGAGCAGTTCTTC

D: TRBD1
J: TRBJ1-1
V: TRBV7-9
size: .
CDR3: CASSSYPRGPTEAFF
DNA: TGTGCCAGCAGCTCCTACCCAAGGGGGCCAACTGAAGCTTTCTTT

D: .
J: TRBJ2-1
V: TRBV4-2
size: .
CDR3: CASSQDKVYNEQFF
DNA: TGTGCCAGCAGCCAAGATAAGGTTTACAATGAGCAGTTCTTC

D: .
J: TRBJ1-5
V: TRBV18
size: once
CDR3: CASSPGTGDQPQHF
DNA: TGTGCCAGCTCACCGGGGACGGGGGATCAGCCCCAGCATTTT

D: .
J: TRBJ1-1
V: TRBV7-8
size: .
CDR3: CASSLFVVGREGTEAFF
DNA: TGTGCCAGCAGCTTATTCGTTGTAGGCCGGGAGGGCACTGAAGCTTTCTTT

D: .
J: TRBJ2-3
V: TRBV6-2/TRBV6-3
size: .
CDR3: CASSYLSGGTDTQYF
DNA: TGTGCCAGCAGTTACTTGTCGGGAGGCACAGATACGCAGTATTTT

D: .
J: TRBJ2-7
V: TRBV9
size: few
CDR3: CASSVGGAGSYEQYF
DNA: TGTGCCAGCAGCGTAGGAGGGGCAGGCTCCTACGAGCAGTACTTC

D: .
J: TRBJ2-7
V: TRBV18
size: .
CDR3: CASSPPIDRYEQYF
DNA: TGTGCCAGCTCACCACCCATTGACAGGTACGAGCAGTACTTC

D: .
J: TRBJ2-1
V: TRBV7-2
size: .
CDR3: CASSLQGGYYNEQFF
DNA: TGTGCCAGTAGCCTCCAAGGTGGGTACTACAATGAGCAGTTCTTC

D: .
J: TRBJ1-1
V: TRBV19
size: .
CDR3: CASSIRTAQNTEAFF
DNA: TGTGCCAGTAGTATCAGGACCGCACAGAACACTGAAGCTTTCTTT

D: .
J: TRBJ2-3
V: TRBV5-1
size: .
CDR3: CASRTGGQTSTDTQYF
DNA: TGCGCCAGCAGAACCGGGGGACAGACTAGCACAGATACGCAGTATTTT

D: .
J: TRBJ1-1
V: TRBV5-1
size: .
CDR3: CASSLTGNPMNTEAFF
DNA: TGCGCCAGCAGCTTGACAGGGAATCCTATGAACACTGAAGCTTTCTTT

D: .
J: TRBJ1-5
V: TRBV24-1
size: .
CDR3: CATSDGRQANQPQHF
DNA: TGTGCCACCAGTGACGGGCGACAGGCTAATCAGCCCCAGCATTTT

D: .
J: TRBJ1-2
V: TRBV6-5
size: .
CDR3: CASSRNYYGYTF
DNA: TGTGCAAGCAGCCGAAATTACTATGGCTACACCTTC

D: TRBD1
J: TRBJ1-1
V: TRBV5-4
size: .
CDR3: CASSLDHRGSTSLMNTEAFF
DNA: TGTGCCAGTAGCTTGGACCACAGGGGCTCAACTTCCCTCATGAACACTGAAGCTTTCTTT

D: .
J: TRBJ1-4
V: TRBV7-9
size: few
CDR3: CASSLVVGPTNEKLFF
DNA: TGTGCCAGCAGCTTAGTTGTGGGACCAACTAATGAAAAACTGTTTTTT

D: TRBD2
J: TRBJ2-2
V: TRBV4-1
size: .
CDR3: CASSLEIVGLAGQNTGELFF
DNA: TGCGCCAGCAGTCTCGAAATAGTGGGACTAGCGGGCCAGAACACCGGGGAGCTGTTTTTT

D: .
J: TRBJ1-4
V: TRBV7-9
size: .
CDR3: CASSLVRGGTTNEKLFF
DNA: TGTGCCAGCAGCTTAGTAAGGGGAGGGACAACTAATGAAAAACTGTTTTTT